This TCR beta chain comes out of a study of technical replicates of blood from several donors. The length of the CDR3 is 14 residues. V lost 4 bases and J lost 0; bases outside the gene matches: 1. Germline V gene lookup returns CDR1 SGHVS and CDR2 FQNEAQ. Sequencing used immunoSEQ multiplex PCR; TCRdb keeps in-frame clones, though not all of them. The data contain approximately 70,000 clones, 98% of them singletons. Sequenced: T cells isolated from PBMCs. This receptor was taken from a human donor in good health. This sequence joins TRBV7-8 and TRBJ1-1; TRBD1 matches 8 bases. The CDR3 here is CASSWTGMNTEAFF. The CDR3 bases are TGTGCCAGCAGCTGGACAGGGATGAACACTGAAGCTTTCTTT.